This passage covers 21 T cell receptor beta chains from one sample sequenced in a study of CD8+ T cells in alopecia areata. This sample's treatment: oral pan-JAK inhibitor, 5-10 mg twice daily. cDNA reverse transcribed from extracted RNA served as the sequencing template. Assay used: immunoSEQ multiplex PCR; TCRdb lists only in-frame clones, some missing. The table has some 160,000 clones, about three fifths seen once. Sample: CD4+ T cells sorted from blood, taken at week 4, from a patient treated with tofacitinib. These receptors were obtained from a human donor with alopecia areata.

V usage is TRBV29-1 and J usage is TRBJ2-7; D unresolved. V gave up 7 bases and J gave up 6 bases, with 16 bases separating them. Per the germline V gene, CDR1 is SQVTM and CDR2 is ANQGSEA. This CDR3 has 12 amino acids. CDR3 nucleotide sequence: TGCAGCGCGCCGGGTCCTCCTGGCGAGCAGTACTTC. It yields the protein CSAPGPPGEQYF.

The CDR3 loop is CASSYNAGQGSAEAFF. CDR3 bases: TGTGCCAGCAGCTACAACGCGGGGCAGGGATCCGCTGAAGCTTTCTTT. V and J are TRBV11-2 and TRBJ1-1; D is perhaps TRBD1 (5 bases). Germline V gene sequence: CDR1 SGHAT, CDR2 FQNNGV. Trimming pared 4 bases from V and 6 bases from J, leaving 21 bases between. This CDR3 spans 16 amino acids.

The chain employs TRBV7-8 and TRBJ2-3; tentatively, D is TRBD2 (5 bases). V was trimmed by 8 bases and J by 0 bases, leaving 18 bases between them. The CDR3 runs 16 residues. CDR1 SGHVS and CDR2 FQNEAQ come from the germline V gene. In DNA, the CDR3 is TGTGCCAGCCTACGTAACGGGGTCTCAAGCACAGATACGCAGTATTTT. Translated, it gives CASLRNGVSSTDTQYF.

The chain carries TRBV7-8 and TRBJ1-2; D is unresolved. Trimming cost V 4 bases and J 4 bases, with 16 bases left between them. Germline loops: CDR1 SGHVS, CDR2 FQNEAQ. This CDR3 is built from 15 residues. The CDR3 reads CASSSGPDRSYGYTF. The DNA of the CDR3 is TGTGCCAGCAGCTCCGGCCCCGATCGGTCCTATGGCTACACCTTC. Variable domain in full (rest from reference TRBV7-8 and TRBJ1-2): GAGVSQSPRYKVAKRGQDVALRCDPISGHVSLFWYQQALGQGPEFLTYFQNEAQLDKSGLPSDRFFAERPEGSVSTLKIQRTQQEDSAVYLCASSSGPDRSYGYTFGSGTRLTVV.

The V gene is TRBV29-1, the J gene TRBJ2-3; D may be TRBD2 (6 bases). CDR1 is SQVTM, CDR2 ANQGSEA, per germline. V dropped 8 bases and J dropped 4 bases, with 16 bases sitting between them. The CDR3 is 13 residues long. CDR3 bases: TGCAGCTCGACTAGGGGCCGAGCAGATACGCAGTATTTT. Translated, it gives CSSTRGRADTQYF.

This chain links TRBV5-1 with TRBJ2-2; no clear D gene. The CDR3 covers 13 residues. V lost 4 bases and J 4 bases, leaving 8 bases between the germline ends. CDR1 and CDR2 from the germline V gene are SGHRS and YFSETQ. The CDR3 coding sequence is TGCGCCAGCAGCCCTCGAGGCACCGGGGAGCTGTTTTTT. Protein product: CASSPRGTGELFF.

CDR3 coding DNA: TGTGCCAGCAGCTTAGGAAACACCCAAGAGCAGTTCTTC. Residues: CASSLGNTQEQFF. The gene calls are TRBV7-2 and TRBJ2-1, with no clear D. The CDR3 loop spans 13 amino acids. Between the trimmed V and J ends, which lost 1 base and 10 bases, there was a span of 11 bases. Germline CDR1 and CDR2: SGHTA and FQGNSA. The full variable domain, rest sourced from reference TRBV7-2 and TRBJ2-1, is GAGVSQSPSNKVTEKGKDVELRCDPISGHTALYWYRQSLGQGLEFLIYFQGNSAPDKSGLPSDRFSAERTGGSVSTLTIQRTQQEDSAVYLCASSLGNTQEQFFGPGTRLTVL.

This chain joins TRBV30 and TRBJ1-1, with unresolved D. The CDR3 is 11 amino acids. Germline V lookup: CDR1 GTSNPN, CDR2 SVGIG (reference sequence). Trimming left V 8 bases short and J 3 bases short, with 10 bases between. For the CDR3, the DNA is TGTGCCCGAAAGGTGGACACTGAAGCTTTCTTT. As protein: CARKVDTEAFF.

This clone has a handful of counts. This chain joins TRBV19 and TRBJ2-3; the D call may be TRBD1 or TRBD2 (7 bases each). CDR1 LNHDA and CDR2 SQIVND come from the germline V gene (reference sequence). This CDR3 spans 15 amino acids. V dropped 3 bases and J dropped 10 bases, with 20 bases sitting between them. In nucleotides, the CDR3 is TGTGCCAGTAGTATCGCGAGGGGAGGGACAGACGCGCAGTATTTT. Protein sequence: CASSIARGGTDAQYF.

The rearrangement uses TRBV5-1 and TRBJ2-3, with a weak D call TRBD1 (6 bases). V was clipped by 2 bases and J by 0 bases, with 16 bases between them. The CDR3 loop spans 17 amino acids. Germline-derived CDR1 and CDR2 are SGHRS and YFSETQ. DNA of the CDR3: TGCGCCAGCAGCTTACCCAGGGGTTTACCCAGCACAGATACGCAGTATTTT. Protein sequence: CASSLPRGLPSTDTQYF.

V usage is TRBV13 and J usage is TRBJ1-1; TRBD1 might be the D (6 bases). Trimming took off 5 bases at V and 4 bases at J, with 11 bases between the two ends. The CDR3 sequence is 13 residues long. In germline, CDR1 is PRHDT, CDR2 FYEKMQ (reference sequence). The CDR3, as DNA: TGTGCCAGCAGCGTAACCAGGGGCACTGAAGCTTTCTTT. It is translated as CASSVTRGTEAFF.

This clone has only a few counts. The chain joins TRBV4-2 to TRBJ1-2, with D perhaps matching TRBD1 (5 bases). Trimming stripped 2 bases from V and 7 bases from J, with 17 bases between. The CDR3 loop spans 15 amino acids. The germline gives CDR1 LGHNA, CDR2 YNFKEQ. The CDR3 DNA sequence: TGTGCCAGCAGCCAATCCAGGGTAGTCCTCCGTGGCTACACCTTC. As protein: CASSQSRVVLRGYTF.

The chain carries TRBV19 and TRBJ2-7; 7 bases agree with TRBD2. The CDR3 covers 14 residues. The V and J ends lost 6 bases and 3 bases, in that order; junction bases with no gene match: 8. The germline V gene has CDR1 LNHDA and CDR2 SQIVND (reference sequence). DNA for the CDR3: TGTGCCAGTAGGTCGGGGGGACCCCTCTACGAGCAGTACTTC. Translation: CASRSGGPLYEQYF.

This clone was detected only a few times. The chain employs TRBV2 and TRBJ2-1; 7 bases line up with TRBD1. The germline CDR1 and CDR2 sequences are SNHLY and FYNNEI. The CDR3 has 13 amino acids. The junction had 8 bases not matched to a gene; V was cut back by 7 bases and J by 8 bases. CDR3 bases: TGTGCCAGCAATCAGGGGGTCTTCGATGAGCAGTTCTTC. Translating gives CASNQGVFDEQFF.

The gene calls are TRBV5-1 and TRBJ2-7, with D maybe TRBD2 (6 bases). The CDR3 has 16 amino acids. The germline V gene has CDR1 SGHRS and CDR2 YFSETQ. V lost 0 bases and J lost 0, with 13 bases in between. The CDR3 nucleotides are TGCGCCAGCAGCTTGGTCGGGCGGGGATCCTCCTACGAGCAGTACTTC. Amino acid sequence: CASSLVGRGSSYEQYF.

The chain combines TRBV30 with TRBJ2-7; 8 nucleotides align to TRBD1. J lost 3 bases, V lost 1 base, and 2 bases had no gene match. Germline loops: CDR1 GTSNPN, CDR2 SVGIG (reference sequence). This CDR3 contains 13 residues. The CDR3 region is CAWSGTGIYEQYF. DNA for the CDR3: TGTGCCTGGAGTGGGACAGGGATCTACGAGCAGTACTTC.

This chain joins TRBV27 and TRBJ2-5; D call uncertain. Trimming cost V 5 bases and J 5 bases, with 15 bases left between them. From germline, CDR1 is MNHEY and CDR2 SMNVEV (reference sequence). The CDR3 sequence is 14 residues long. The DNA of the CDR3 is TGTGCCAGCAGTCCCTACTTAGGGCTGGAGACCCAGTACTTC. Translating gives CASSPYLGLETQYF.

The chain joins TRBV29-1 to TRBJ1-1; no firm D call. The CDR3 has 11 residues. The V end lost 8 bases, the J end lost 1 base, and 8 bases lay between the germline ends. Germline V gene data show CDR1 as SQVTM and CDR2 as ANQGSEA. CDR3 sequence (DNA): TGCAGCTCACAGAGGAACACTGAAGCTTTCTTT. It codes for CSSQRNTEAFF. Using reference TRBV29-1 and TRBJ1-1 for the parts outside the CDR3, the full variable domain is SAVISQKPSRDICQRGTSLTIQCQVDSQVTMMFWYRQQPGQSLTLIATANQGSEATYESGFVIDKFPISRPNLTFSTLTVSNMSPEDSSIYLCSSQRNTEAFFGQGTRLTVV.

This clone was seen only a few times. V gene TRBV29-1 combines with J gene TRBJ2-5; 12 nucleotides match TRBD2. Germline CDR1 reads SQVTM; CDR2 reads ANQGSEA. V lost 4 bases, J lost 5 bases, and 8 bases stayed unmatched. The CDR3 totals 15 residues. CDR3 nucleotides: TGCAGCGTTGGGACTAGCGGGGCCTCGTGGGAGACCCAGTACTTC. This gives the protein CSVGTSGASWETQYF.

J is TRBJ1-1 and V is TRBV29-1, with a weak D call TRBD1 (5 bases). Per the germline V gene, CDR1 is SQVTM and CDR2 is ANQGSEA. V lost 4 bases and J lost 2, with 17 bases in between. The CDR3 covers 15 residues. This CDR3 is CSVGPRSDSNTEAFF. DNA for the CDR3: TGCAGCGTTGGCCCTCGATCCGACAGTAACACTGAAGCTTTCTTT.

This clone was observed a few times. The V gene is TRBV27, the J gene TRBJ1-5, with D possibly TRBD1 on 5 matching bases. The CDR3 loop spans 14 amino acids. Trimming cost V 0 bases and J 7 bases, with 10 bases left between them. Germline V gene data show CDR1 as MNHEY and CDR2 as SMNVEV (reference sequence). DNA of the CDR3: TGTGCCAGCAGTTTATCGATCGGGGGACAGCCCCAGCATTTT. It specifies CASSLSIGGQPQHF.